Listed below are T cell receptor beta chains from one sample, sequenced in a study of T-cell reconstitution after alpha-beta-depleted transplantation in children. In TCRdb, the PCR reads were re-called with MiXCR into one record per CDR3 protein. In the table there are around 300,000 distinct CDR3 sequences, 23% of which are singletons. The material was PBMCs, mostly from graft donor cells, obtained 180 days after TCRalphabeta/CD19-depleted stem cell transplant. These receptors all come from a male patient between 10 and 17 years old who had a stem cell transplant for acute lymphoblastic leukemia, so the T cells may come from the graft donor. Both conserved end residues are part of each CDR3. The D gene is left open where the match is weak. Not all rows give a size; the values are once, few, many and, for expanded clones, a class.

D gene | J gene | V gene | clone size | CDR3 DNA | CDR3 protein
TRBD2 | TRBJ2-7 | TRBV13 | . | TGTGCCAGCAGCTTAGGAGGGCGGGAGGGAGACTTC | CASSLGGREGDF
TRBD2 | TRBJ2-7 | TRBV7-6 | . | TGTGCCAGCAGTGAGACTAGCCTCTCTCACTCAAGCTCCTACGAGCAGTACTTC | CASSETSLSHSSSYEQYF
TRBD2 | TRBJ2-1 | TRBV5-1 | . | TGCGCCAGCCGCCCCAGGACTAGCGGTGTTGAGCAGTTCTTC | CASRPRTSGVEQFF
. | TRBJ2-5 | TRBV2 | . | TGTGCCAGCAGTGACGAGGGGCCGGGAGAGACCCAGTACTTC | CASSDEGPGETQYF
. | TRBJ1-1 | TRBV10-1 | . | TGCGCCAGCAGTGAGTCTCGGGTAAACACTGAAGCTTTCTTT | CASSESRVNTEAFF
TRBD2 | TRBJ2-2 | TRBV12-3/TRBV12-4 | . | TGTGCCAGCAGGAAACCGGGACTAGCGGTGACCGGGGAGCTGTTTTTT | CASRKPGLAVTGELFF
TRBD2 | TRBJ2-1 | TRBV6-5 | few | TGTGCCAGCAGTTACTCTGGGCTAGCGGGAGGGTACAATGAGCAGTTCTTC | CASSYSGLAGGYNEQFF
. | TRBJ2-7 | TRBV19 | . | TGTGCCAGTATTGTGACAGGAGCCCACGAGCAGTACTTC | CASIVTGAHEQYF
. | TRBJ1-2 | TRBV29-1 | . | TGCAGCGTTGGGGACCCCAATGGCTACACCTTC | CSVGDPNGYTF
. | TRBJ2-5 | TRBV28 | few | TGTGCCAGCAGTTTAGGGGGGCCCCAAGAGACCCAGTACTTC | CASSLGGPQETQYF
. | TRBJ1-2 | TRBV7-9 | . | TGTGCCAGCAGCTTAGGGGCCGCCTTACCCTATGGCTACACCTTC | CASSLGAALPYGYTF
TRBD1 | TRBJ2-1 | TRBV9 | . | TGTGCCAGCAGCTTACAGGGGGCGGGCGATGAGCAGTTCTTC | CASSLQGAGDEQFF
. | TRBJ2-1 | TRBV29-1 | many | TGCAGCGTTCCCTCAAGGGGGGGGCAGTTCTTC | CSVPSRGGQFF
TRBD1 | TRBJ1-5 | TRBV7-9 | . | TGTGCCAGCAGCTTAACAGGGGTTCAGCCCCAGCATTTT | CASSLTGVQPQHF
. | TRBJ1-2 | TRBV5-5 | few | TGTGCCAGCAGCTTGGACGCCACCCCCTATGGCTACACCTTC | CASSLDATPYGYTF
. | TRBJ1-2 | TRBV28 | . | TGTGCCAGCAGTTTGTGGGGTGATAATGGCTACACCTTC | CASSLWGDNGYTF
. | TRBJ1-1 | TRBV20-1 | few | TGCAGTGCTCCAGATATGAACACTGAAGCTTTCTTT | CSAPDMNTEAFF
TRBD1 | TRBJ2-3 | TRBV29-1 | few | TGCAGCGCAGAAAGGGGGCGCGCAGATACGCAGTATTTT | CSAERGRADTQYF
TRBD2 | TRBJ2-1 | TRBV7-9 | few | TGTGCCTGGACTAGCGAACACAATGAGCAGTTCTTC | CAWTSEHNEQFF
. | TRBJ2-7 | TRBV12-3/TRBV12-4 | few | TGTGCCAGCACCCCGGGACTTCAAATGTTCGAGCAGTACTTC | CASTPGLQMFEQYF
. | TRBJ2-5 | TRBV7-9 | . | TGTGCCAGCGCTACCCTGACAGGGGAGGGGGAGACCCAGTACTTC | CASATLTGEGETQYF
TRBD2 | TRBJ2-2 | TRBV4-2 | . | TGTGCCAGCAGCCAAGCTGGGACTAGCGGCTCCGGGGAGCTGTTTTTT | CASSQAGTSGSGELFF
. | TRBJ2-7 | TRBV7-9 | . | TGTGCCAGCAGCTCTAGGGGGGGACTGGGTTTCTCCGAGCAGTACTTC | CASSSRGGLGFSEQYF
. | TRBJ2-3 | TRBV5-1 | . | TGCGCCAGCAACCCGGACGGGGGCCCGGAGTATTTT | CASNPDGGPEYF
TRBD2 | TRBJ2-1 | TRBV12-3/TRBV12-4 | many | TGTGCCAGCAGCCCCCACCCGGGACTAGGCGACAATGAGCAGTTCTTC | CASSPHPGLGDNEQFF
. | TRBJ2-7 | TRBV12-3/TRBV12-4 | many | TGTGCCAGCAGTTTAAGGGGAAGGAACGAGCAGTACTTC | CASSLRGRNEQYF
. | TRBJ2-5 | TRBV4-1 | . | TGCGCCAGCAGCATACGACAGCGCCTCCAAGAGACCCAGTACTTC | CASSIRQRLQETQYF
. | TRBJ2-2 | TRBV25-1 | . | TGTGCCAGCAGTCCATATGCGAACACCGGGGAGCTGTTTTTT | CASSPYANTGELFF
. | TRBJ2-1 | TRBV20-1 | . | TGCAGTGCTAGAGTAACTAGTTACTCCTACAATGAGCAGTTCTTC | CSARVTSYSYNEQFF
TRBD2 | TRBJ2-5 | TRBV27 | . | TGTGCCAGCGGCCCCCCCCTCCTAGCGGGAGGGCCCCAGGAGGAGACCCAGTACTTC | CASGPPLLAGGPQEETQYF
TRBD2 | TRBJ2-1 | TRBV15 | . | TGTGCCACCAGCAGGACTAGCGGGGGAGTCTCCTACAATGAGCAGTTCTTC | CATSRTSGGVSYNEQFF
. | TRBJ2-1 | TRBV20-1 | . | TGCAGTGCTAGAGACCCCGGGACCGCGGCGTACAATGAGCAGTTCTTC | CSARDPGTAAYNEQFF
TRBD2 | TRBJ2-6 | TRBV4-2 | few | TGTGCCAGCAGCCAAGATCACTACGGGACTAGCGGGACCTCTGGGGCCAACGTCCTGACTTTC | CASSQDHYGTSGTSGANVLTF
. | TRBJ1-3 | TRBV15 | . | TGTGCCACCAGCAATCGAGGGGGTACCGGAAACACCATATATTTT | CATSNRGGTGNTIYF
. | TRBJ1-1 | TRBV6-5 | . | TGTGCCAGCAGTTACTCGAGGGTCCGTGGCGAAGCTTTCTTT | CASSYSRVRGEAFF
. | TRBJ1-1 | TRBV7-6 | few | TGTGCCAGCAGCTTAGCGGGGATGTCTGGGTCTTTCTTT | CASSLAGMSGSFF
. | TRBJ1-2 | TRBV29-1 | few | TGCAGCGTTGCCCCCAGGCCCCTTGGCTACACCTTC | CSVAPRPLGYTF
TRBD2 | TRBJ2-4 | TRBV29-1 | few | TGCAGCGTTGAAGGGGAGCGGGGCTTAGCCAAAAACATTCAGTACTTC | CSVEGERGLAKNIQYF
. | TRBJ1-1 | TRBV27 | . | TGTGCCAGCAGTTTATCTAAGTGGGGGAACACTGAAGCTTTCTTT | CASSLSKWGNTEAFF
TRBD1 | TRBJ1-1 | TRBV7-9 | few | TGTGCCAGCAGCTTAGCCAACAGGGGTGCTGAAGCTTTCTTT | CASSLANRGAEAFF
. | TRBJ2-7 | TRBV5-6 | . | TGTGCCAGCAGAGACAGGGAGGGGTCCTACGAGCAGTACTTC | CASRDREGSYEQYF
. | TRBJ2-7 | TRBV7-9 | . | TGTGCCAGCAGCCACACGGGGCTCCCGAGCTCCTACGAGCAGTACTTC | CASSHTGLPSSYEQYF
. | TRBJ1-2 | TRBV23-1 | . | TGCGCCAGCAGTGCGGCGGGCACCTTC | CASSAAGTF
. | TRBJ2-1 | TRBV21-1 | few | TGTGCCAGCAGATCGACTAGCGGAGTCAATGAGCAGTTCTTC | CASRSTSGVNEQFF
. | TRBJ2-1 | TRBV3-1 | . | TGTGCCAGCAGCTTAAAGCCTCGACCTCCCCTAAATGAGCAGTTCTTC | CASSLKPRPPLNEQFF
TRBD1 | TRBJ2-2 | TRBV5-1 | many | TGCGCCAGCAGCTTACGAACAGGGGCTCCGAACACCGGGGAGCTGTTTTTT | CASSLRTGAPNTGELFF
TRBD2 | TRBJ2-1 | TRBV6-1 | many | TGTGCCAGCAGTAGACGGGAGGATGGCAATGAGCAGTTCTTC | CASSRREDGNEQFF
TRBD2 | TRBJ2-7 | TRBV20-1 | . | TGCAGTGCTAGAGATAGGAGCGGGAGTAAGTACGAGCAGTACTTC | CSARDRSGSKYEQYF
. | TRBJ1-1 | TRBV6-5 | few | TGTGCCAGCAGTTACGATGGGGAAACTGAAGCTTTCTTT | CASSYDGETEAFF
. | TRBJ1-2 | TRBV12-3/TRBV12-4 | . | TGTGCCAGCAGTTTAATGAAGTTTAAGGCAGCCTTAGCTGGCTACACCTTC | CASSLMKFKAALAGYTF
TRBD1 | TRBJ1-1 | TRBV29-1 | . | TGCAGCATTATCCGCAGGGGGCTAACTGAAGCTTTCTTT | CSIIRRGLTEAFF
. | TRBJ2-5 | TRBV5-6 | . | TGTGCCAGCAGCTCCAAATATAGCGAGACCCAGTACTTC | CASSSKYSETQYF
TRBD2 | TRBJ2-1 | TRBV28 | few | TGTGCCAGCAGACCCCTAGCGGGAGGGCCGAATGAGCAGTTCTTC | CASRPLAGGPNEQFF
TRBD2 | TRBJ2-1 | TRBV4-1 | . | TGCGCCAGCAACCTAGCGGGAAACAATGAGCAGTTCTTC | CASNLAGNNEQFF